This entry lists 8 T cell receptor beta chains sequenced from one sample in a study of response to subunit inactivated influenza vaccine. MiXCR, run by TCRdb on the RT-PCR reads, gives a single entry per CDR3 protein. The data contain about 480,000 distinct CDR3 sequences, 10% to 15% of them singletons. The sequencing used PBMCs from blood, collected 40 to 50 days after vaccination. All receptors derive from a middle-aged man who received an inactivated influenza vaccine.

This clonotype was found a few times. V and J are TRBV6-1 and TRBJ2-5, with TRBD1 as a possible D gene (6 bases). CDR1 is MNHNS and CDR2 is SASEGT in the germline V gene. The CDR3 totals 17 residues. The V gene lost 5 bases and the J gene lost 5 bases, with 24 bases spanning the gap. This CDR3 reads CASSRVFSRGSGETQYF. The CDR3 nucleotides read TGTGCCAGCAGTCGAGTATTCTCAAGGGGGTCCGGGGAGACCCAGTACTTC.

The chain has TRBV27 and TRBJ1-1; D may be TRBD1 (6 bases). The germline V and J ends were trimmed by 5 bases and 4 bases, with 14 bases remaining between them. The CDR3 has 14 amino acids. Germline values: CDR1 MNHEY, CDR2 SMNVEV (reference sequence). The DNA for the CDR3 is TGTGCCAGCAGTGAAAGGGGGGGTGGCACTGAAGCTTTCTTT. This gives the protein CASSERGGGTEAFF.

This rearrangement joins TRBV7-2 to TRBJ2-7; 10 nucleotides line up with TRBD2. Germline V gives CDR1 SGHTA, CDR2 FQGNSA. V was clipped by 5 bases and J by 2 bases; unmatched bases: 12. The CDR3 loop spans 17 amino acids. DNA for the CDR3: TGTGCCAGCAGCCAAAGATGGACTAGCGGTTACCCCTACGAGCAGTACTTC. Its translation is CASSQRWTSGYPYEQYF.

This clonotype was detected only a few times. The rearrangement uses TRBV28 and TRBJ2-1; 9 bases are a match to TRBD1. The germline V gene encodes CDR1 MDHEN and CDR2 SYDVKM. This CDR3 region has 15 residues. V lost 4 bases to trimming and J lost 7 bases; unmatched junction nucleotides: 8. In nucleotides, the CDR3 is TGTGCCAGCAGTTCTCCCGCCGGGACAGGGAATGAGCAGTTCTTC. This translates into CASSSPAGTGNEQFF.

This clonotype was picked up a small number of times. This chain connects TRBV6-5 to TRBJ2-3; the D gene could be TRBD1 or TRBD2 (5 bases each). CDR1 and CDR2 (germline): MNHEY, SVGAGI. Trimming removed 3 bases at V and 4 bases at J, with 14 bases between. The CDR3 is 15 amino acids. CDR3 residues: CASSYGGGLADTQYF. In nucleotides, the CDR3 is TGTGCCAGCAGTTATGGGGGTGGTTTAGCAGATACGCAGTATTTT.

V and J are TRBV18 and TRBJ2-7; possibly TRBD2 for D (5 bases). This CDR3 is built from 14 residues. Germline lookup yields CDR1 KGHSH and CDR2 LQKENI. V was cut by 5 bases and J by 9 bases, with 20 bases left in between. CDR3 nucleotide sequence: TGTGCCAGCTCAGAAGCGGCCATCCCCCGGGGGCAGTACTTC. Translated: CASSEAAIPRGQYF.

This clonotype was detected ten times or more. The rearrangement links TRBV4-1 to TRBJ2-1; possible D gene TRBD2, 5 bases. Germline-derived CDR1 and CDR2 are MGHRA and YSYEKL. Trimming cost V 1 base and J 2 bases, with 9 bases left between them. This CDR3 spans 15 amino acids. CDR3 nucleotides: TGCGCCAGCAGCCAAGCGCTAGCCGCCTACAATGAGCAGTTCTTC. This translates into CASSQALAAYNEQFF.

This clonotype was detected a few times. The V and J genes are TRBV28 and TRBJ1-1, with a possible D match to TRBD1 (6 bases). CDR1 and CDR2 from the germline V gene are MDHEN and SYDVKM. V was cut by 6 bases and J by 6 bases, with 17 bases left in between. This CDR3 has 14 residues. CDR3 sequence reads: CASSPGGQIPEAFF. The CDR3 DNA is TGTGCCAGCAGCCCCGGGGGACAAATCCCTGAAGCTTTCTTT. The whole variable domain, filled in from reference TRBV28 and TRBJ1-1, reads DVKVTQSSRYLVKRTGEKVFLECVQDMDHENMFWYRQDPGLGLRLIYFSYDVKMKEKGDIPEGYSVSREKKERFSLILESASTNQTSMYLCASSPGGQIPEAFFGQGTRLTVV.